This paragraph reports one T cell receptor beta chain. Its antigen is unknown. The entry originates in a study of cytomegalovirus exposure and HLA in healthy donors. On the study more broadly: Prior work identified 95 million to 120 million unique TCR beta sequences in about 179 million T cells. Notes on the study in general: V- and J-gene trimming in TCR beta was tied to a missense DCLRE1C variant by an analysis performed later. According to a later analysis, most TCR beta chains associated with CMV appeared HLA-restricted. Immune exposure data for these donors was limited to CMV serostatus.

PCR primers comprised 60 Vbeta and 13 Jbeta primers. TCRdb's table, derived via immunoSEQ multiplex PCR, lists solely in-frame clones and lacks some. The data show roughly 34,000 clones, 80% seen once. Germline CDR1 SNHLY, CDR2 FYNNEI. Trimming shortened V by 1 base and J by 5 bases, and 9 bases separated the two germline ends. The CDR3 has 14 residues. Sequenced material: PBMCs. This TCR was sampled from a male donor in good health and CMV-seronegative. This rearrangement joins TRBV2 to TRBJ1-5; D is perhaps TRBD1 (6 bases). The CDR3 sequence is CASSEGTVYQPQHF. In nucleotides, the CDR3 is TGTGCCAGCAGTGAAGGGACAGTCTATCAGCCCCAGCATTTT. Full variable domain (remainder filled in from reference TRBV2 and TRBJ1-5): EPEVTQTPSHQVTQMGQEVILRCVPISNHLYFYWYRQILGQKVEFLVSFYNNEISEKSEIFDDQFSVERPDGSNFTLKIRSTKLEDSAMYFCASSEGTVYQPQHFGDGTRLSIL.